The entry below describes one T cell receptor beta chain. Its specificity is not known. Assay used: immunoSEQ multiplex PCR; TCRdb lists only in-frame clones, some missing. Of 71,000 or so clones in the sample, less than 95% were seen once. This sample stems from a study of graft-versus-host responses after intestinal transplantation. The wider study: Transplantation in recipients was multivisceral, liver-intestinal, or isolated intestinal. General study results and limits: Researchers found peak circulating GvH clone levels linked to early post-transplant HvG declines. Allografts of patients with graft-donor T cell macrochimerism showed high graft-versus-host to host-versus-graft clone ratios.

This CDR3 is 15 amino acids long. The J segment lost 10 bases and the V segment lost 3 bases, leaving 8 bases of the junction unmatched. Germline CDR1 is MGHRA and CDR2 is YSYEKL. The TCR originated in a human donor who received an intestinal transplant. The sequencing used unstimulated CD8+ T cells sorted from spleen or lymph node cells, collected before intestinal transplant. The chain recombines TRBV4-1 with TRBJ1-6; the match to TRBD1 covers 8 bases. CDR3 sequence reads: CASSQEGQEGSPLHF. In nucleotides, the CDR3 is TGCGCCAGCAGCCAGGAGGGACAGGAAGGATCACCCCTCCACTTT.